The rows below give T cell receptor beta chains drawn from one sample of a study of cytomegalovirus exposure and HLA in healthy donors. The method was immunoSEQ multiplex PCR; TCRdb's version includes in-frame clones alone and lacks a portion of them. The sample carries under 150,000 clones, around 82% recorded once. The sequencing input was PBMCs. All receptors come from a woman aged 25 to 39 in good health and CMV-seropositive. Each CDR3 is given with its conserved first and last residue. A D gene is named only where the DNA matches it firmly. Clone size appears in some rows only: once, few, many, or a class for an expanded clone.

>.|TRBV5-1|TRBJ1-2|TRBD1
CASTPAGGRTNYGYTF
TGCGCCAGCACCCCAGCAGGGGGACGGACCAACTATGGCTACACCTTC
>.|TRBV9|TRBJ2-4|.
CASSPRQGNGKNIQYF
TGTGCCAGCAGCCCCCGGCAGGGGAACGGCAAAAACATTCAGTACTTC
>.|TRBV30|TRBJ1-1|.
CAWSVGTWIGMSTEAFF
TGTGCCTGGAGTGTAGGGACTTGGATAGGGATGTCCACTGAAGCTTTCTTT
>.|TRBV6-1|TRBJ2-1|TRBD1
CASSVQDRGHGNEQFF
TGTGCCAGCAGTGTCCAGGACAGGGGGCATGGAAATGAGCAGTTCTTC
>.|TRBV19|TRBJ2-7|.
CASSVGSSYEQYF
TGTGCCAGTAGTGTCGGGAGCTCCTACGAGCAGTACTTC
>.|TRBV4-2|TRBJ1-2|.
CASSQEMRGNGYTF
TGTGCCAGCAGCCAAGAGATGAGAGGGAATGGCTACACCTTC
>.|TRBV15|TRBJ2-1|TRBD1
CATSTTGSYNEQFF
TGTGCCACCAGCACGACAGGGTCCTACAATGAGCAGTTCTTC
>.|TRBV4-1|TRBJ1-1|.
CASSQLGGPWTEAFF
TGCGCCAGCAGCCAACTGGGGGGACCCTGGACTGAAGCTTTCTTT
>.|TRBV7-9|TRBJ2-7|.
CASSPSNGGEQYF
TGTGCCAGCAGCCCCTCCAATGGAGGAGAGCAGTACTTC
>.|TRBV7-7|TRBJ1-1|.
CASSLETGTEAFF
TGTGCTAGCAGCTTAGAAACGGGCACTGAAGCTTTCTTT
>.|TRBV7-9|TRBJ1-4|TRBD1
CASSSNLQGTNEKLFF
TGTGCCAGCAGCTCCAACCTACAGGGGACTAATGAAAAACTGTTTTTT
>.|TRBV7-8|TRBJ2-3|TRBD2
CASSTTSGSTDTQYF
TGTGCCAGCAGCACGACTAGCGGGAGCACAGATACGCAGTATTTT
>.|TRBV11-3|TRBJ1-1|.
CASSLEVAAAEAFF
TGTGCCAGCAGCTTAGAGGTTGCGGCAGCTGAAGCTTTCTTT
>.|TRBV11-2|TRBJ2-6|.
CASSHSGANVLTF
TGTGCCAGCAGCCACTCTGGGGCCAACGTCCTGACTTTC
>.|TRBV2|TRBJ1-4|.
CASKQVLNEKLFF
TGTGCCAGCAAACAGGTCCTTAATGAAAAACTGTTTTTT
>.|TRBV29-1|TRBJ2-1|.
CSGGRHNEQFF
TGCAGCGGAGGTCGGCACAATGAGCAGTTCTTC
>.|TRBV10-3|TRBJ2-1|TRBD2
CAITRKAGGPYPTDEQFF
TGTGCCATCACCAGAAAAGCGGGAGGGCCTTATCCGACCGATGAGCAGTTCTTC
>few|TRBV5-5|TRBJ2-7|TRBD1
CASSLEQGGFYEQYF
TGTGCCAGCAGCTTGGAACAGGGGGGATTCTACGAGCAGTACTTC
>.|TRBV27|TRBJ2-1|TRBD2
CASSLGLAENEQFF
TGTGCCAGCAGTTTAGGTCTAGCGGAAAATGAGCAGTTCTTC
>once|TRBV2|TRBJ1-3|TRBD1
CASSRDRGLGGNTIYF
TGTGCCAGCAGCCGGGACAGGGGGCTCGGTGGAAACACCATATATTTT
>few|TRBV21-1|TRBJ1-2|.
CASSKAGGFPYGYTF
TGTGCCAGCAGCAAAGCTGGAGGGTTTCCCTATGGCTACACCTTC
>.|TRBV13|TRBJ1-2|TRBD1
CASSGRTGGHGYTF
TGTGCCAGCAGCGGACGGACAGGGGGCCATGGCTACACCTTC
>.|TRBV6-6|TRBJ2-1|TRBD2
CASTQWTSPPHNEQFF
TGTGCCAGCACCCAATGGACTAGCCCCCCCCACAATGAGCAGTTCTTC
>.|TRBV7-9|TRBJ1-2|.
CASSLEPNGYTF
TGTGCCAGCAGCTTAGAGCCGAATGGCTACACCTTC
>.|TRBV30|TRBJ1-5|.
CAWSIQGGQPQHF
TGTGCCTGGAGTATCCAGGGTGGACAGCCCCAGCATTTT
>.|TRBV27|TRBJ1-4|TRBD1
CASHDRVNEKLFF
TGTGCCAGCCACGACAGGGTTAATGAAAAACTGTTTTTT
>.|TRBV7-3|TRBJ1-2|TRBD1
CASSLTGGPSNYGYTF
TGTGCCAGCAGCCTGACAGGGGGCCCTTCTAACTATGGCTACACCTTC
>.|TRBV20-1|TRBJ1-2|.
CSVPTAHGYTF
TGCAGCGTACCGACAGCTCATGGCTACACCTTC
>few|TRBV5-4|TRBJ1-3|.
CASTPVMGDRNTIYF
TGTGCCAGCACCCCTGTTATGGGGGACAGAAACACCATATATTTT
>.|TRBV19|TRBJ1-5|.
CASSIAQGRQPQHF
TGTGCCAGTAGTATTGCCCAGGGGAGACAGCCCCAGCATTTT
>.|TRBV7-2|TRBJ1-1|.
CASSFGGGTEAFF
TGTGCCAGCAGCTTCGGAGGCGGGACTGAAGCTTTCTTT
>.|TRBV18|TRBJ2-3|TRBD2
CASSRLASTDTQYF
TGTGCCAGCTCACGACTAGCGAGCACAGATACGCAGTATTTT
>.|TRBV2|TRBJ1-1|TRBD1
CASSEAAGTGTEAFF
TGTGCCAGCAGTGAAGCTGCCGGGACAGGGACTGAAGCTTTCTTT
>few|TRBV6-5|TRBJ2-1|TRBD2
CASSYGREGNEQFF
TGTGCCAGCAGTTACGGCAGGGAGGGCAATGAGCAGTTCTTC
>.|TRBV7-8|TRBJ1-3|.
CASSRQGAQTGNTIYF
TGTGCCAGCAGCCGCCAAGGGGCGCAAACTGGAAACACCATATATTTT
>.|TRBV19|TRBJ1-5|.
CASSDRNNQPQHF
TGTGCCAGTTCTGACAGGAACAATCAGCCCCAGCATTTT
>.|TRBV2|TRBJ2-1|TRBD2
CASRENLAGVSNEQFF
TGTGCCAGCAGGGAAAATCTAGCGGGAGTTTCCAATGAGCAGTTCTTC
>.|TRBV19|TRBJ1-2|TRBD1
CASSKTGGSYGYTF
TGTGCCAGTAGTAAGACAGGGGGCAGCTATGGCTACACCTTC
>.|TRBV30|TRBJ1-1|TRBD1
CASTGMNTEAFF
TGTGCCTCGACAGGGATGAACACTGAAGCTTTCTTT
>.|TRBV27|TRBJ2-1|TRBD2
CASSLLLAGGLKFYNEQFF
TGTGCCAGCAGTTTGTTGTTAGCGGGAGGGCTTAAATTTTACAATGAGCAGTTCTTC
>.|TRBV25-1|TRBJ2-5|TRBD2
CASSPTLAGEVETQYF
TGTGCCAGCAGTCCGACGCTAGCGGGAGAGGTAGAGACCCAGTACTTC
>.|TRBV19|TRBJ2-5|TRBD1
CASGQGGETQYF
TGTGCCAGTGGACAGGGGGGAGAGACCCAGTACTTC